Sequencing of this T cell receptor beta chain was carried out in a study of regulatory T cells in long-lasting Graves disease. Time point indicated: persistent/refractory GD, antithyroid drugs over 5 years with positive TRAb. Extracted PBMC RNA gave rise to the TCR library. Arm-PCR of CDR3 regions and iRepertoire HTBI primers were used to build TCR beta libraries. In TCRdb, the multiplex PCR reads were re-called with MiXCR into one record per CDR3 protein. This sample has about 470,000 distinct CDR3 sequences, with about 22% found just once. The CDR3 has 13 amino acids. With V trimmed by 3 bases and J by 11 bases, 7 bases remained unmatched. From germline, CDR1 is KGHDR and CDR2 SFDVKD.

The chain carries TRBV24-1 and TRBJ1-1; 8 positions agree with TRBD1. This material consisted of peripheral blood mononuclear cells (PBMCs), taken when the disease was refractory, from a patient treated with antithyroid drugs. This clonotype was obtained from a female donor with Graves disease. CDR3 protein: CATSDMDRVGAFF. CDR3 sequence (DNA): TGTGCCACCAGTGATATGGACAGGGTTGGGGCTTTCTTT.